This TCR beta chain was identified in a study of OX40 agonist ivuxolimab in advanced cancers. Study background: At 0.01 to 10 mg/kg, ivuxolimab was administered intravenously to patients every 2 weeks. Of the participants, 40% had some prior anti-PD-1, anti-PD-L1 or anti-CTLA-4 therapy, which was allowed. Subjects had a mean age of about 57 years, with a range of 23 to 79; approximately 83% were male.

Germline trimming cut 0 bases from V and 0 bases from J; bases unmatched to any gene: 3. The CDR3 has 17 residues. The germline CDR1 and CDR2 sequences are KGHSH and LQKENI. Concerning this clone itself: Its antigen remains unidentified.

Regarding the study as a whole: Antigens targeted by the expanded peripheral T cells were not determined.

Sequenced by immunoSEQ multiplex PCR; TCRdb stores in-frame clones only, minus some. This sample has some 100,000 clones; 75% to 95% occur once, and the top ten carry more than 0.25%. This chain uses TRBV18 with TRBJ1-5; 9 positions match TRBD1. Material: CD4+ or CD8+ T cells sorted from blood, obtained in a trial of the OX40 agonist ivuxolimab. The receptor comes from an adult with an advanced solid tumor such as melanoma, head and neck, liver or kidney cancer. The CDR3 DNA sequence: TGTGCCAGCTCACCACCGAGGGACAGGGATAGCAATCAGCCCCAGCATTTT. It encodes CASSPPRDRDSNQPQHF.